The 13 T cell receptor beta chains below were found in one sample sequenced in a study of CD8 T cells in Susac syndrome. Reverse transcription of roughly 0.45 to 1 ug RNA was carried out with random hexamers. TCRdb called the immunoSEQ multiplex PCR reads again in MiXCR, with one record for every CDR3 protein. Of about 180,000 distinct CDR3 sequences listed, around 94% are singletons. Material for sequencing was CD4+ T cells from PBMCs. These receptors all come from a human donor with Susac syndrome.

The chain combines TRBV4-1 with TRBJ2-7; TRBD1 aligns across 12 bases. This CDR3 contains 14 residues. Trimming cost V 5 bases and J 9 bases; bases outside gene matches: 8. Germline V gene lookup returns CDR1 MGHRA and CDR2 YSYEKL. CDR3: CASSSPGQGAGQYF. The CDR3 DNA is TGCGCCAGCAGCTCACCGGGACAGGGGGCCGGGCAGTACTTC.

V usage is TRBV4-2 and J usage is TRBJ2-7; TRBD1 or TRBD2 may be the D gene (5 bases each). The germline V gene has CDR1 LGHNA and CDR2 YNFKEQ. The CDR3 has 15 amino acids. The ends were cut back, 5 bases at V and 0 bases at J, with 14 bases in the middle. The CDR3 sequence is CASSKRGPGSYEQYF. The CDR3 DNA follows: TGTGCCAGCAGCAAACGGGGACCGGGCTCCTACGAGCAGTACTTC.

The chain links TRBV9 to TRBJ2-7; 9 bases map to TRBD1. After removal of 0 bases from V and 4 bases from J, the junction contained 5 bases not matched to a gene. The CDR3 sequence is 15 residues long. The germline V gene has CDR1 SGDLS and CDR2 YYNGEE. CDR3 sequence reads: CASSVDPTGGYEQYF. CDR3 coding DNA: TGTGCCAGCAGCGTAGACCCGACAGGGGGATACGAGCAGTACTTC.

The CDR3 sequence: CASSRRQGTDTQYF. The CDR3 DNA reads as TGTGCCAGCAGCCGTCGACAGGGAACAGATACGCAGTATTTT. The genes are TRBV4-2 and TRBJ2-3, with 7 bases lining up with TRBD1. Germline V lookup: CDR1 LGHNA, CDR2 YNFKEQ. CDR3 length: 14 residues. Losses at the gene ends were 4 bases for V and 3 bases for J; bases not matched to a gene: 4.

In this sample, this clonotype turned up once. The gene calls are TRBV20-1 and TRBJ2-7; 8 nucleotides match TRBD2. Germline values: CDR1 DFQATT, CDR2 SNEGSKA (reference sequence). V lost 4 bases, J lost 0 bases, and 11 bases stayed unmatched. The CDR3 has 16 residues. In DNA form, the CDR3 reads TGCAGTGCTAAAAAGGGGCGGGAGGCCGACTCCTACGAGCAGTACTTC. It encodes CSAKKGREADSYEQYF.

This clonotype was picked up one time. This CDR3 is CASSRQGVDQPQHF. The CDR3 DNA sequence: TGTGCCAGCTCAAGACAGGGGGTTGATCAGCCCCAGCATTTT. The chain carries TRBV18 and TRBJ1-5; 9 bases match TRBD1. CDR1 is KGHSH and CDR2 is LQKENI in the germline V gene. This CDR3 has 14 residues. J lost 5 bases, V lost 5 bases, and 4 bases had no gene match.

The CDR3 nucleotides are TGCAGCGCTGCTACTAGCCCCTGGGAGACCCAGTACTTC. This translates into CSAATSPWETQYF. J is TRBJ2-5 and V is TRBV29-1; a possible D gene is TRBD2 (6 bases). Trimming left V 7 bases short and J 5 bases short, with 17 bases between. The CDR3 consists of 13 residues. CDR1 is SQVTM and CDR2 is ANQGSEA in the germline V gene.

The genes are TRBV3-1 and TRBJ1-2; D gene uncertain. The CDR3 is made up of 15 amino acids. V was cut by 0 bases and J by 5 bases, with 13 bases left in between. Germline assignment: CDR1 LGHDT and CDR2 YNNKEL (reference sequence). For the CDR3, the DNA is TGTGCCAGCAGCCAAGAAGGCGGGAAGGGATATGGCTACACCTTC. Translated, it gives CASSQEGGKGYGYTF.

The chain combines TRBV12-3 or TRBV12-4 with TRBJ2-5; 11 nucleotides line up with TRBD2. The CDR3 runs 16 residues. V was pared by 5 bases and J by 3 bases, with 8 bases of the junction left unmatched. CDR3 bases: TGTGCCAGCAGTCCGACTAGCGGGAAAACCAAAGAGACCCAGTACTTC. Protein: CASSPTSGKTKETQYF.

The chain couples TRBV7-9 to TRBJ1-1, with D uncertain. Germline assignment: CDR1 SEHNR and CDR2 FQNEAQ (reference sequence). With 8 bases removed from V and 4 bases from J, the gap between germline ends came to 8 bases. The CDR3 has 11 amino acids. DNA for the CDR3: TGTGCCAGCGGACGAAGCACTGAAGCTTTCTTT. This sequence encodes CASGRSTEAFF.

The genes are TRBV20-1 and TRBJ2-7, with TRBD2 as a possible D gene (6 bases). CDR1 and CDR2 (germline): DFQATT, SNEGSKA (reference sequence). Trimming removed 3 bases from V and 5 bases from J, with 14 bases in between. This CDR3 is 13 amino acids long. CDR3 loop: CSARRGSEHEQYF. The CDR3 DNA is TGCAGTGCTAGGCGGGGTAGCGAACACGAGCAGTACTTC.

V gene TRBV2 combines with J gene TRBJ1-1; D call uncertain. Per the germline V gene, CDR1 is SNHLY and CDR2 is FYNNEI. This CDR3 region has 13 residues. Trimming took off 4 bases at V and 5 bases at J, with 11 bases between the two ends. CDR3: CASSGQAGTEAFF. Written as DNA, the CDR3 is TGTGCCAGCAGTGGACAAGCGGGAACTGAAGCTTTCTTT.

The chain has TRBV5-1 and TRBJ2-2, with D possibly TRBD1 on 6 matching bases. Per the germline V gene, CDR1 is SGHRS and CDR2 is YFSETQ. Between the trimmed V and J ends, which lost 2 bases and 0 bases, there was a span of 8 bases. This CDR3 has 15 residues. CDR3 nucleotide sequence: TGCGCCAGCAGCTTCGGACAGTCGAACACCGGGGAGCTGTTTTTT. The encoded protein is CASSFGQSNTGELFF.